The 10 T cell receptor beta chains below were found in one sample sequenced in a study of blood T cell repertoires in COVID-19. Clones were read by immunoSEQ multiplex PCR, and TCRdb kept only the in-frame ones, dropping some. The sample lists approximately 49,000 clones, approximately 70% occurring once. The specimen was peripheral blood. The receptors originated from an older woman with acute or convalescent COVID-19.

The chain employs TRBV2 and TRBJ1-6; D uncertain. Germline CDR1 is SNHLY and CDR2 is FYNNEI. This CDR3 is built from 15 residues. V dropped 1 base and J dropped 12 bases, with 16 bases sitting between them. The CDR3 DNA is TGTGCCAGCAGTGAAGTTGGATGGGGTCGGGGACCCCTCCACTTT. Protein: CASSEVGWGRGPLHF.

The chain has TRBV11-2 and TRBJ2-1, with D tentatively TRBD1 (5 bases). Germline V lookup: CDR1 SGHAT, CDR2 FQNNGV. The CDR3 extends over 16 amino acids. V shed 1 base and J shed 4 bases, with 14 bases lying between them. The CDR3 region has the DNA TGTGCCAGCAGCTTAGGGGCAGGGTGGGGATACAATGAGCAGTTCTTC. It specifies CASSLGAGWGYNEQFF.

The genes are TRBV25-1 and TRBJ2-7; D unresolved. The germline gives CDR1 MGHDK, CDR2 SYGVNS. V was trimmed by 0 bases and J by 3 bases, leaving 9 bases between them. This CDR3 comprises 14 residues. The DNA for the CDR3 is TGTGCCAGCAGTGAATATATTGGAGACTACGAGCAGTACTTC. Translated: CASSEYIGDYEQYF.

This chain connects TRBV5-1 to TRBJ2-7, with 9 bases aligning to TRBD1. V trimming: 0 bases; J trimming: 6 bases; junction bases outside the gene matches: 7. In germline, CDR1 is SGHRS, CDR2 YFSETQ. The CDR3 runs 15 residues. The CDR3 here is CASSLVRDRVGEQYF. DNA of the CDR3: TGCGCCAGCAGCTTGGTCCGGGACAGGGTGGGCGAGCAGTACTTC.

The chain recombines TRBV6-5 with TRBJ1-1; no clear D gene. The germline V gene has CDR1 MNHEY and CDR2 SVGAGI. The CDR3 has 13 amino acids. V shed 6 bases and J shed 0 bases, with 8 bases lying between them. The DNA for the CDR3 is TGTGCCAGCAGCCTACCGATGAACACTGAAGCTTTCTTT. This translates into CASSLPMNTEAFF.

CDR3: CASSLRLAGGVNEQFF. CDR3 nucleotide sequence: TGTGCCAGTAGTCTCCGACTAGCGGGAGGTGTTAATGAGCAGTTCTTC. The V and J genes are TRBV19 and TRBJ2-1, with TRBD2 matching over 13 bases. Trimming at V came to 5 bases and at J to 7 bases, leaving 8 bases not matched to a gene. This CDR3 region has 16 residues. Germline V gives CDR1 LNHDA, CDR2 SQIVND (reference sequence).

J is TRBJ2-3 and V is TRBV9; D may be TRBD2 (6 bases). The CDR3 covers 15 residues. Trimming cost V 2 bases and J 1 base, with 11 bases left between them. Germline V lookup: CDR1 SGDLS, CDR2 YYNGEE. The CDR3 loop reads CASSVRGDRTDTQYF. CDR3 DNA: TGTGCCAGCAGCGTCCGCGGGGATCGCACAGATACGCAGTATTTT.

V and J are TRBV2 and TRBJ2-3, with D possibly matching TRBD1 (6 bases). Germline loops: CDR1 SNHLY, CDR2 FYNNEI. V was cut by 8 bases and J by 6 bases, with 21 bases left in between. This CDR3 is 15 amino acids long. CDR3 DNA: TGTGCCAGCTTTCCGGGACAATTAACGGGGGATACGCAGTATTTT. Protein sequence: CASFPGQLTGDTQYF. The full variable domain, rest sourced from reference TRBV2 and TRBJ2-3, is EPEVTQTPSHQVTQMGQEVILRCVPISNHLYFYWYRQILGQKVEFLVSFYNNEISEKSEIFDDQFSVERPDGSNFTLKIRSTKLEDSAMYFCASFPGQLTGDTQYFGPGTRLTVL.

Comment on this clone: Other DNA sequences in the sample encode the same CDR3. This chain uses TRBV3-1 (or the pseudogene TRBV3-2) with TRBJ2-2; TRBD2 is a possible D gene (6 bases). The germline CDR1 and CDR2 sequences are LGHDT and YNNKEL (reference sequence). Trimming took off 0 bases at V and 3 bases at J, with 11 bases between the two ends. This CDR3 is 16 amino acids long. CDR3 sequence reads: CASSQDHSGDTGELFF. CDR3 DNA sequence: TGTGCCAGCAGCCAAGATCATAGCGGAGACACCGGGGAGCTGTTTTTT.

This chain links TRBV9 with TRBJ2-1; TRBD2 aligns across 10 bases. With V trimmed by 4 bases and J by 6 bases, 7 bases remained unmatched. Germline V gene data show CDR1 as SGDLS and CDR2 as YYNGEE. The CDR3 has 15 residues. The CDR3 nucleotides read TGTGCCAGCAGCCCCCTCAGCGGGAGGGCCAATGAGCAGTTCTTC. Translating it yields CASSPLSGRANEQFF.